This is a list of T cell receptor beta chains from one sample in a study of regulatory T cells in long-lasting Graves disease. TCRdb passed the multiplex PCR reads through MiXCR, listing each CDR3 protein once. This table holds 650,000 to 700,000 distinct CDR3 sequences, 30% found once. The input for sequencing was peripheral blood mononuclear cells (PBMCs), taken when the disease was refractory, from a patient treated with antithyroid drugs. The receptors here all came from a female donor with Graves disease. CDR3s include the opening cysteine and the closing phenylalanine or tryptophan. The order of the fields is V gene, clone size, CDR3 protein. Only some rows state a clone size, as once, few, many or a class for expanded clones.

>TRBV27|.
CASSPTGTALFEQFF
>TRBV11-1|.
CASSLEPGRSGYTF
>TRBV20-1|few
CSARDRGLDYSNQPQHF
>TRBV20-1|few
CSARATNSYEQYF
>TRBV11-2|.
CASSRTTRDYGYTF
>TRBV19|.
CASKEWNYGYTF
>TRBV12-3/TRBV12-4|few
CASSAHEGLGNQPQHF
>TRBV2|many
CASRGWGNQPQHF
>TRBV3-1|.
CASSATGTKNTEAFF
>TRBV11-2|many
CASSSTGTGKAFF
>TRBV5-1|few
CASSLLSHRYGYTF
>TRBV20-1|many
CSAQRQDRQETQYF
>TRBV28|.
CASSLPGQINTEAFF
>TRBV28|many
CASSSKIYGYTF
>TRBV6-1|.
CASLPRQGGFHQPQHF
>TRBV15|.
CATSRDWGGDRGFGYTF
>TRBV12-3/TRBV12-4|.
CASSPTRSSYNSPLHF
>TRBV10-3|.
CAIRSPGLARNEQYF
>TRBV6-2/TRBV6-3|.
CASSVAGIGYTF
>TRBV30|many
CAWRPGEGKLFF
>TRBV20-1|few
CSASYRDRGFYEQYF
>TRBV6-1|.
CASSRVWGGTEAFF
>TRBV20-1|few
CSARDGETGGAEAFF
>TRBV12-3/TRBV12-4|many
CASNPGTVLMKTQYF
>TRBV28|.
CASSYHRDTSRYEQYF
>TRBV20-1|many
CSARASPVDQETQYF
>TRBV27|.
CASSLYEGPIQETQYF
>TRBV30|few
CAWSVSGPRGISPLHF
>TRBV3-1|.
CASSQGSGASYEQYF
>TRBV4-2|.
CASSQDRLAGEYEQYF
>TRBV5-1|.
CASSFLRDRAAAGELFF
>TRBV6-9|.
CACSYEGPKLFF
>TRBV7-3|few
CASSSPLGQLKITGELFF
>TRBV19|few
CASSIPAFDTEAFF
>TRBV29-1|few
CSVRDRGEGQPQHF
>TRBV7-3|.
CASSLALMAGWNTEAFF
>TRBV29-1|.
CSVYPPLGTEAFF
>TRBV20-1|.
CSARDAAGHIYGYTF
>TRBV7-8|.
CASSLEQGAHRNTIYF
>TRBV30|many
CAWSVPDINEAFF
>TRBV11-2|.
CASSLDPNRGNEQFF
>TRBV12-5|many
CASGSLRQGFGSPLHF